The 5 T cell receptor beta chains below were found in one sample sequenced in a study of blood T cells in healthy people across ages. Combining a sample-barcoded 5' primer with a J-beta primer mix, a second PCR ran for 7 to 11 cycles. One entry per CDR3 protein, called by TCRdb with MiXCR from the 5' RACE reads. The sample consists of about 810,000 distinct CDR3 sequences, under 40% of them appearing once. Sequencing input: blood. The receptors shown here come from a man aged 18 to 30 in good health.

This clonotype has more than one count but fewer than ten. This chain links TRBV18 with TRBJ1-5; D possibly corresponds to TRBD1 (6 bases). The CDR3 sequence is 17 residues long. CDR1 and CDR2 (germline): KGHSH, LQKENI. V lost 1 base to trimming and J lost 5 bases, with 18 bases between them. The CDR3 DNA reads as TGTGCCAGCTCACCACAATTATCGACAGGCGCCGATCAGCCCCAGCATTTT. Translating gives CASSPQLSTGADQPQHF.

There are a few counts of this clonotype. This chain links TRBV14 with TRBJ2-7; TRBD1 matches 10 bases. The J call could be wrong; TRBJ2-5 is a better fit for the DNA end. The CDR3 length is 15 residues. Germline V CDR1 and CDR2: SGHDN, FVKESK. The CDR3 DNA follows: TGTGCCAGCAGTCCCATTCGGACAGGGGGGGAGACCCAGTACTTC. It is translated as CASSPIRTGGETQYF.

CDR3 bases: TGTGCCAGCAGCTCGATGTCCCAGTCAGGGGAGCAGTACTTC. It encodes CASSSMSQSGEQYF. The rearrangement uses TRBV11-2 and TRBJ2-5, with D perhaps TRBD1 (6 bases). The V end lost 4 bases, the J end lost 11 bases, and 20 bases lay between the germline ends. This CDR3 has 14 amino acids. In germline, CDR1 is SGHAT, CDR2 FQNNGV.

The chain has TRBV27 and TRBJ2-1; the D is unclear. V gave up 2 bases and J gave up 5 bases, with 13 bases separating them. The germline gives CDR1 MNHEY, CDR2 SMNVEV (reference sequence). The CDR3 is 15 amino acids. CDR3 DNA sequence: TGTGCCAGCAGTTTAATGGGTATGAACCACAATGAGCAGTTCTTC. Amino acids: CASSLMGMNHNEQFF.

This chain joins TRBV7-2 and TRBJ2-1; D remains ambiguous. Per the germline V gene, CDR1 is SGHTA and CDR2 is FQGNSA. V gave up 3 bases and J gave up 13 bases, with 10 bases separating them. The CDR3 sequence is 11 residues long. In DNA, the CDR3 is TGTGCCAGCAGCTTTGGGAAGCTTCAGTTCTTC. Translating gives CASSFGKLQFF.